The 30 T cell receptor beta chains below were found in one sample sequenced in a study of shared clonotypes between healthy human individuals. TCRdb's copy holds only in-frame clones and misses some; the assay was immunoSEQ multiplex PCR. Among a few million clones, approximately 93% were seen once, and the ten largest hold about 0.39%. Source material: naive CD4+ T cells from PBMCs. Subset indicated: CD45RA+ positively selected. These TCRs come from a man between 18 and 29 years old in good health. Some clones in this sample may be carry-over from other donors' samples.

V and J are TRBV7-2 and TRBJ2-7, with a weak D call TRBD1 (5 bases). The CDR3 is made up of 17 amino acids. CDR1 and CDR2 (germline): SGHTA, FQGNSA. The V and J ends lost 0 bases and 7 bases respectively, with 22 bases between them. The CDR3 region has the DNA TGTGCCAGCAGCTTAGCGCTTTTACCCCAGGGAAAGGGGGAGCAGTACTTC. Residues: CASSLALLPQGKGEQYF. Filled out from reference TRBV7-2 and TRBJ2-7, the complete variable domain reads GAGVSQSPSNKVTEKGKDVELRCDPISGHTALYWYRQSLGQGLEFLIYFQGNSAPDKSGLPSDRFSAERTGGSVSTLTIQRTQQEDSAVYLCASSLALLPQGKGEQYFGPGTRLTVT.

The chain has TRBV11-3 and TRBJ2-3, with TRBD2 matching over 9 bases. The trim removed 5 bases at V and 0 bases at J, leaving 12 bases unmatched. The germline V gene has CDR1 SGHNT and CDR2 YENEEA. The CDR3 totals 18 residues. CDR3 nucleotides: TGTGCCAGCAGCCCTGATGAGACTAGCGGAACTAGCACAGATACGCAGTATTTT. Translated, it gives CASSPDETSGTSTDTQYF.

V and J are TRBV9 and TRBJ2-1; a possible D gene is TRBD1 (5 bases). CDR3 length: 15 amino acids. The germline V gene encodes CDR1 SGDLS and CDR2 YYNGEE. V gave up 0 bases and J gave up 2 bases, with 9 bases separating them. The CDR3 is CASSVDGRAYNEQFF. CDR3 sequence (DNA): TGTGCCAGCAGCGTAGATGGCAGGGCCTACAATGAGCAGTTCTTC.

The V and J genes are TRBV5-1 and TRBJ2-2; 7 positions match TRBD2. V shed 0 bases, J shed 4 bases, and the junction held 9 bases outside the gene matches. Germline V CDR1 and CDR2: SGHRS, YFSETQ. The CDR3 contains 17 residues. The CDR3 DNA sequence: TGCGCCAGCAGCTTGGCCCCGGGACTATCGGGCACCGGGGAGCTGTTTTTT. It codes for CASSLAPGLSGTGELFF.

The CDR3 DNA follows: TGTGCCACCAGCAGAGCGGCGGGAGGGCAGAATGAGCAGTTCTTC. It is translated as CATSRAAGGQNEQFF. The chain has TRBV15 and TRBJ2-1; 9 bases agree with TRBD2. V dropped 1 base and J dropped 7; count of bases not matched to a gene: 5. Germline values: CDR1 LNHNV, CDR2 YYDKDF (reference sequence). The length of the CDR3 is 15 residues.

This chain links TRBV7-9 with TRBJ2-5, with TRBD1 as a possible D gene (6 bases). V was cut by 5 bases and J by 1 base, with 14 bases left in between. CDR3 length equals 15 residues. CDR1 SEHNR and CDR2 FQNEAQ come from the germline V gene (reference sequence). As DNA, the CDR3 is TGTGCCAGCAGCCTGGACAGTGGCCTCCAAGAGACCCAGTACTTC. This translates into CASSLDSGLQETQYF.

The chain has TRBV9 and TRBJ2-1; 9 bases fit TRBD2. V gave up 4 bases and J gave up 0 bases; unmatched junction bases: 8. This CDR3 has 17 residues. Germline CDR1 reads SGDLS; CDR2 reads YYNGEE. CDR3 loop: CASSLQTSGGSYNEQFF. As DNA, the CDR3 is TGTGCCAGCAGCCTACAGACTAGCGGAGGCTCCTACAATGAGCAGTTCTTC.

The rearrangement links TRBV4-3 to TRBJ1-1; D remains unclear. Per the germline V gene, CDR1 is LGHNA and CDR2 is YSLEER. The CDR3 totals 16 residues. V gave up 0 bases and J gave up 1 base, with 12 bases separating them. CDR3 residues: CASSQELVRRNTEAFF. For the CDR3, the DNA is TGCGCCAGCAGCCAAGAGCTAGTCCGACGGAACACTGAAGCTTTCTTT.

J is TRBJ2-5 and V is TRBV2; TRBD2 agrees at 7 bases. Germline lookup yields CDR1 SNHLY and CDR2 FYNNEI. With V trimmed by 10 bases and J by 5 bases, 10 bases remained unmatched. This CDR3 has 13 amino acids. The CDR3, as DNA: TGTGCCACCTCGGGGGGATACGCGGAGACCCAGTACTTC. It yields the protein CATSGGYAETQYF.

In the case of this clone: Different DNA sequences within this sample yield the same CDR3. The J gene is TRBJ1-2, the V gene TRBV29-1; D gene unclear. Per the germline V gene, CDR1 is SQVTM and CDR2 is ANQGSEA. V was clipped by 3 bases and J by 0 bases, with 8 bases between them. The CDR3 runs 13 residues. CDR3 DNA: TGCAGCGTTGAGGGTACGGCTAACTATGGCTACACCTTC. Protein product: CSVEGTANYGYTF.

The chain has TRBV15 and TRBJ1-5; perhaps TRBD1 as D (6 bases). V gave up 2 bases and J gave up 6 bases, with 17 bases separating them. Per germline, CDR1 LNHNV and CDR2 YYDKDF (reference sequence). The CDR3 is 16 residues long. The CDR3 nucleotides read TGTGCCACCAGCAGACCCCCCGGGGGGGGCGCTCAGCCCCAGCATTTT. Amino acids: CATSRPPGGGAQPQHF.

The V and J genes are TRBV27 and TRBJ1-5; 8 positions agree with TRBD1. V gave up 3 bases and J gave up 7 bases; unmatched junction bases: 8. The CDR3 has 15 residues. Germline V gene data show CDR1 as MNHEY and CDR2 as SMNVEV (reference sequence). The DNA of the CDR3 is TGTGCCAGCAGTTTCGGACAGGGAAGAGGGCAGCCCCAGCATTTT. It codes for CASSFGQGRGQPQHF.

In DNA form, the CDR3 reads TGTGCCAGCGGATTAGCGGGGCAAGAGACCCAGTACTTC. Its protein is CASGLAGQETQYF. The J gene is TRBJ2-5, the V gene TRBV27, with 8 bases identical to TRBD2. Germline CDR1 and CDR2: MNHEY and SMNVEV (reference sequence). The CDR3 is 13 amino acids. Trimming cost V 8 bases and J 2 bases; bases outside gene matches: 4.

This chain joins TRBV5-1 and TRBJ2-3, with 7 nucleotides matching TRBD2. With 5 bases clipped from V and 0 bases from J, the junction kept 21 bases outside the gene matches. This CDR3 region has 20 residues. CDR1 is SGHRS, CDR2 YFSETQ, per germline. CDR3 nucleotides: TGCGCCAGCAGGCGGATGCTAGCGGCTCCAAGTACCTCTAGCACAGATACGCAGTATTTT. The encoded protein is CASRRMLAAPSTSSTDTQYF.

This chain connects TRBV9 to TRBJ2-3, with 10 nucleotides matching TRBD2. Germline V gene data show CDR1 as SGDLS and CDR2 as YYNGEE. V dropped 4 bases and J dropped 5; count of bases not matched to a gene: 10. The CDR3 runs 16 residues. The CDR3 region is CASSLLLAGGVDTQYF. The DNA of the CDR3 is TGTGCCAGCAGCCTCCTGTTAGCGGGAGGCGTAGATACGCAGTATTTT.

The genes are TRBV7-2 and TRBJ1-2, with D perhaps matching TRBD1 (6 bases). V lost 5 bases and J lost 0, with 19 bases in between. Germline V gene lookup returns CDR1 SGHTA and CDR2 FQGNSA. The CDR3 is made up of 17 amino acids. Here the CDR3 reads CASSQWGRGTPNYGYTF. DNA for the CDR3: TGTGCCAGCAGCCAGTGGGGTAGGGGGACGCCTAACTATGGCTACACCTTC.

The chain uses TRBV9 and TRBJ2-5; D may be TRBD1 (5 bases). Looked up from germline, CDR1 is SGDLS and CDR2 is YYNGEE. Trimming cost V 1 base and J 5 bases, with 12 bases left between them. The CDR3 has 14 residues. The DNA for the CDR3 is TGTGCCAGCAGCGTACAGGGCTCTGAGGAGACCCAGTACTTC. This gives the protein CASSVQGSEETQYF.

This chain connects TRBV9 to TRBJ2-1; 11 bases map to TRBD2. The germline gives CDR1 SGDLS, CDR2 YYNGEE. The CDR3 covers 14 residues. V trimming: 3 bases; J trimming: 9 bases; junction bases outside the gene matches: 5. The CDR3: CASSATSGSSEQFF. The CDR3 DNA reads as TGTGCCAGCAGCGCAACTAGCGGGAGTAGTGAGCAGTTCTTC.

V gene TRBV6-5 combines with J gene TRBJ2-7; TRBD2 aligns across 11 bases. Germline V gene sequence: CDR1 MNHEY, CDR2 SVGAGI. The CDR3 has 16 residues. V was clipped by 2 bases and J by 4 bases; unmatched bases: 7. CDR3 sequence reads: CASSYQPGLAAYEQYF. In DNA, the CDR3 is TGTGCCAGCAGTTACCAGCCGGGACTAGCGGCATACGAGCAGTACTTC.

The V and J genes are TRBV4-2 and TRBJ2-2; TRBD1 matches at 8 bases. CDR3 length equals 16 residues. Germline trimming cut 2 bases from V and 3 bases from J; bases unmatched to any gene: 5. Germline CDR1 and CDR2: LGHNA and YNFKEQ. In nucleotides, the CDR3 is TGTGCCAGCAGCCAAAGCTCGACAGGGGACACCGGGGAGCTGTTTTTT. This sequence encodes CASSQSSTGDTGELFF.

V and J are TRBV7-2 and TRBJ1-5; no firm D call. Per the germline V gene, CDR1 is SGHTA and CDR2 is FQGNSA. The CDR3 is 14 amino acids. Trimming took 4 bases from V and 3 from J, leaving 10 bases between them. For the CDR3, the DNA is TGTGCCAGCAGCTCGGGGTTTGTCAATCAGCCCCAGCATTTT. It yields the protein CASSSGFVNQPQHF.

In its sample, this clone was seen once. This chain uses TRBV5-4 with TRBJ2-3; D unclear. This CDR3 contains 15 residues. The germline CDR1 and CDR2 sequences are SGHNT and YYREEE (reference sequence). Trimming shortened V by 0 bases and J by 4 bases, and 12 bases separated the two germline ends. The CDR3 reads CASSLGRQVADTQYF. CDR3 nucleotide sequence: TGTGCCAGCAGCTTGGGGCGCCAGGTGGCAGATACGCAGTATTTT. Full variable domain (remainder filled in from reference TRBV5-4 and TRBJ2-3): ETGVTQSPTHLIKTRGQQVTLRCSSQSGHNTVSWYQQALGQGPQFIFQYYREEENGRGNFPPRFSGLQFPNYSSELNVNALELDDSALYLCASSLGRQVADTQYFGPGTRLTVL.

This sequence joins TRBV6-5 and TRBJ2-1; unclear D gene. The CDR3 extends over 15 amino acids. Germline V gene sequence: CDR1 MNHEY, CDR2 SVGAGI. The V end was cut by 5 bases, the J end by 0 bases, with 11 bases between. In DNA, the CDR3 is TGTGCCAGCAGTGGCACTAAGCGCTCCTACAATGAGCAGTTCTTC. Translated: CASSGTKRSYNEQFF.

The chain is built from TRBV28 and TRBJ1-2; 11 bases are a match to TRBD1. Trimming removed 4 bases from V and 2 bases from J; junction bases left unmatched: 3. Germline V gene lookup returns CDR1 MDHEN and CDR2 SYDVKM. The CDR3 has 15 residues. CDR3 DNA sequence: TGTGCCAGCAGTTATGGGACAGGGGGGAACTATGGCTACACCTTC. Its protein is CASSYGTGGNYGYTF.

The gene calls are TRBV19 and TRBJ1-4; 9 bases map to TRBD1. Germline CDR1 LNHDA, CDR2 SQIVND (reference sequence). The CDR3 sequence is 14 residues long. With V trimmed by 6 bases and J by 3 bases, 2 bases remained unmatched. The CDR3 DNA follows: TGTGCCAGTAGCCGGACAGGGGCTAATGAAAAACTGTTTTTT. Its protein is CASSRTGANEKLFF.

This sequence joins TRBV14 and TRBJ2-6; 12 bases are shared with TRBD1. The CDR3 extends over 18 amino acids. V was pared by 2 bases and J by 1 base, with 3 bases of the junction left unmatched. Germline V gives CDR1 SGHDN, CDR2 FVKESK. The CDR3 loop is CASSQKGQGASGANVLTF. CDR3 nucleotide sequence: TGTGCCAGCAGCCAAAAGGGACAGGGGGCGTCTGGGGCCAACGTCCTGACTTTC.

This clone showed up just once. This sequence joins TRBV28 and TRBJ2-5; D is tentatively TRBD1 or TRBD2 (7 bases each). This CDR3 has 15 residues. Germline V gene data show CDR1 as MDHEN and CDR2 as SYDVKM. The ends were cut back, 6 bases at V and 5 bases at J, with 19 bases in the middle. CDR3 bases: TGTGCCAGCAGCCAGGGAGGGGGCCCGTGGGAGACCCAGTACTTC. Its protein product is CASSQGGGPWETQYF.

This clone was seen once. The chain has TRBV19 and TRBJ2-2; D gene unclear. This CDR3 spans 19 amino acids. The germline V gene encodes CDR1 LNHDA and CDR2 SQIVND (reference sequence). Trimming cost V 5 bases and J 0 bases, with 22 bases left between them. As DNA, the CDR3 is TGTGCCAGTAGTTTCACAATGCCCATAGGCGGATCGAACACCGGGGAGCTGTTTTTT. It yields the protein CASSFTMPIGGSNTGELFF.

The genes are TRBV7-2 and TRBJ2-3; TRBD2 matches 13 bases. The CDR3 is 17 amino acids. The germline V gene has CDR1 SGHTA and CDR2 FQGNSA. With 5 bases clipped from V and 3 bases from J, the junction kept 8 bases outside the gene matches. The CDR3 loop reads CASSRGRTSGRTDTQYF. In nucleotides, the CDR3 is TGTGCCAGCAGCCGAGGGCGGACTAGCGGGAGAACAGATACGCAGTATTTT.

This rearrangement joins TRBV6-4 to TRBJ2-2; D call uncertain. Trimming left V 4 bases short and J 6 bases short, with 12 bases between. In germline, CDR1 is MRHNA, CDR2 SNTAGT. The CDR3 contains 14 residues. CDR3 nucleotide sequence: TGTGCCAGCAGTGCCGACGGAACTGCCGGGGAGCTGTTTTTT. This gives the protein CASSADGTAGELFF.